The 25 T cell receptor beta chains given below trace back to one sample, sequenced in a study of T cell responses to AZD1222 COVID-19 vaccine (dated by TCRdb to the early 2020s). The label giving this sample's time point can be read as: about 28 days (+/-7) after the second vaccine dose. Library prep was done by the immunoSEQ multiplex PCR assay. TCRdb holds this immuneACCESS table with in-frame rearrangements only. Some clones are missing; in checked studies, unresolved V genes explain under half, and the rest has no known cause. Within this sample are 150,000 or so clones, with about 90% of them counted one time only. The ten largest clones add up to about 4% of the sample. The input for sequencing was peripheral blood, taken 28 days after the second AZD1222 dose. These receptors all come from an adult who received the AZD1222 COVID-19 vaccine.

The chain combines TRBV9 with TRBJ2-7; 9 bases line up with TRBD2. The CDR3 length is 16 residues. Germline CDR1 is SGDLS and CDR2 is YYNGEE. Unmatched junction bases numbered 13, after V lost 3 bases and J lost 6 bases. Here the CDR3 reads CASSAVGGRALAEQYF. CDR3 coding DNA: TGTGCCAGCAGCGCCGTGGGCGGGAGGGCCCTCGCCGAGCAGTACTTC.

The J gene is TRBJ1-3, the V gene TRBV2, with D maybe TRBD1 (6 bases). CDR1 and CDR2 (germline): SNHLY, FYNNEI. The V end lost 8 bases, the J end lost 1 base, and 12 bases lay between the germline ends. This CDR3 has 14 residues. The DNA for the CDR3 is TGTGCCAGCGCCCGACAGGAGTCTGGAAACACCATATATTTT. This sequence encodes CASARQESGNTIYF. Full variable domain (remainder filled in from reference TRBV2 and TRBJ1-3): EPEVTQTPSHQVTQMGQEVILRCVPISNHLYFYWYRQILGQKVEFLVSFYNNEISEKSEIFDDQFSVERPDGSNFTLKIRSTKLEDSAMYFCASARQESGNTIYFGEGSWLTVV.

The chain uses TRBV6-1 and TRBJ2-2; no clear D. This CDR3 region has 15 residues. Germline V CDR1 and CDR2: MNHNS, SASEGT. The germline V and J ends were trimmed by 2 bases and 1 base, with 8 bases remaining between them. The CDR3 DNA follows: TGTGCCAGCAGTGAAATGGTAGAGAACACCGGGGAGCTGTTTTTT. This translates into CASSEMVENTGELFF.

Note on this clone: At one end, the junction sequence differs from germline, possibly due to a read error. The rearrangement links TRBV4-2 to TRBJ1-2, with D tentatively TRBD1 (6 bases). CDR1 and CDR2 from the germline V gene are LGHNA and YNFKEQ. The CDR3 totals 13 residues. DNA for the CDR3: TGTGCCAGCAGCCAAGATAGGGGGACCCCTACTTCCTTC. Translation: CASSQDRGTPTSF.

The chain has TRBV4-3 and TRBJ2-1, with a possible D match to TRBD2 (5 bases). Germline-derived CDR1 and CDR2 are LGHNA and YSLEER. The CDR3 consists of 14 residues. The ends were cut back, 0 bases at V and 8 bases at J, with 11 bases in the middle. CDR3 coding DNA: TGCGCCAGCAGCCAAGACCTAGCCGGCGATGAGCAGTTCTTC. Translating gives CASSQDLAGDEQFF.

This chain joins TRBV5-8 and TRBJ2-1, with D possibly TRBD2 on 6 matching bases. Per the germline V gene, CDR1 is SGHTS and CDR2 is YDEGEE. The CDR3 totals 13 residues. The germline V and J ends were trimmed by 0 bases and 5 bases, with 6 bases remaining between them. CDR3 in amino acids: CASSLVADNEQFF. The DNA for the CDR3 is TGTGCCAGCAGCTTGGTAGCGGACAATGAGCAGTTCTTC.

The V and J genes are TRBV7-2 and TRBJ1-5; no firm D call. The CDR3 covers 15 residues. Trimming took off 2 bases at V and 0 bases at J, with 8 bases between the two ends. CDR1 and CDR2 from the germline V gene are SGHTA and FQGNSA. The CDR3, as DNA: TGTGCCAGCAGCTTACACCAGGTTAGCAATCAGCCCCAGCATTTT. It codes for CASSLHQVSNQPQHF.

The chain carries TRBV3-1 (or the pseudogene TRBV3-2) and TRBJ2-1, with 10 bases that match TRBD2. This CDR3 has 17 residues. V gave up 4 bases and J gave up 3 bases; unmatched junction bases: 9. The germline gives CDR1 LGHDT, CDR2 YNNKEL (reference sequence). The chain's CDR3 is CASSRGTPSGGYNEQFF. CDR3 in DNA: TGTGCCAGCAGCCGTGGAACCCCTAGCGGGGGCTACAATGAGCAGTTCTTC.

This clone came up a few times. The rearrangement joins TRBV12-3 or TRBV12-4 to TRBJ1-5; possible D gene TRBD1, 5 bases. CDR3 length: 13 amino acids. V lost 6 bases and J 3 bases, leaving 9 bases between the germline ends. The CDR3 DNA is TGTGCCAGCAGAGACAGAAACAATCAGCCCCAGCATTTT. It yields the protein CASRDRNNQPQHF.

The chain has TRBV4-2 and TRBJ2-2; 12 nucleotides match TRBD2. This CDR3 comprises 19 residues. Germline assignment: CDR1 LGHNA and CDR2 YNFKEQ. Trimming removed 0 bases from V and 4 bases from J; junction bases left unmatched: 9. The CDR3, as DNA: TGTGCCAGCAGCCAAGATGGGTCTAGCGGGAGGGCCGTCACCGGGGAGCTGTTTTTT. Amino acids: CASSQDGSSGRAVTGELFF.

This rearrangement joins TRBV30 to TRBJ2-7; possibly TRBD1 for D (6 bases). The V end lost 0 bases, the J end lost 2 bases, and 11 bases lay between the germline ends. Germline V gene sequence: CDR1 GTSNPN, CDR2 SVGIG (reference sequence). The CDR3 length is 14 residues. CDR3 amino acids: CAWSVGALTYEQYF. As DNA, the CDR3 is TGTGCCTGGAGTGTGGGGGCTCTCACCTACGAGCAGTACTTC.

V is TRBV10-3 and J is TRBJ2-5; D remains ambiguous. The CDR3 has 15 residues. The germline V and J ends were trimmed by 6 bases and 1 base, with 15 bases remaining between them. Germline CDR1 ENHRY, CDR2 SYGVKD. DNA for the CDR3: TGTGCCATCAGCCCCTTGGTGGGCGGCCAAGAGACCCAGTACTTC. Translating it yields CAISPLVGGQETQYF.

The V call is TRBV19, the J call TRBJ1-3; D is possibly TRBD1 (6 bases). The V gene lost 7 bases and the J gene lost 0 bases, with 16 bases spanning the gap. The CDR3 is 16 residues long. Germline V gene data show CDR1 as LNHDA and CDR2 as SQIVND (reference sequence). This CDR3 reads CASIAIGQSSGNTIYF. CDR3 DNA sequence: TGTGCCAGTATCGCGATAGGACAGAGCTCTGGAAACACCATATATTTT.

The chain combines TRBV18 with TRBJ1-1; possibly TRBD1 for D (6 bases). This CDR3 is built from 14 residues. The germline CDR1 and CDR2 sequences are KGHSH and LQKENI. V was pared by 2 bases and J by 0 bases, with 7 bases between. CDR3: CASSPGTLNTEAFF. The CDR3 nucleotides read TGTGCCAGCTCACCAGGGACACTGAACACTGAAGCTTTCTTT.

The chain recombines TRBV2 with TRBJ2-1; 8 bases align to TRBD1. Germline CDR1 reads SNHLY; CDR2 reads FYNNEI. The CDR3 sequence is 14 residues long. Germline trimming cut 6 bases from V and 6 bases from J; bases unmatched to any gene: 7. The CDR3 DNA reads as TGTGCCAGCAGATGGGTGGACAGGGCCAATGAGCAGTTCTTC. As protein: CASRWVDRANEQFF.

The CDR3 DNA is TGTGCCAGCAGGGAGCATCGACAGGGTACCGGGGAGCTGTTTTTT. Residues: CASREHRQGTGELFF. The genes are TRBV7-2 and TRBJ2-2, with 7 bases fitting TRBD1. Germline lookup yields CDR1 SGHTA and CDR2 FQGNSA. The CDR3 spans 15 residues. V gave up 6 bases and J gave up 5 bases; unmatched junction bases: 9.

The J gene is TRBJ2-5, the V gene TRBV25-1; 8 positions agree with TRBD1. This CDR3 contains 14 residues. J was trimmed by 4 bases and V by 5 bases; bases with no gene match: 6. Germline V CDR1 and CDR2: MGHDK, SYGVNS. CDR3 protein: CASSLQGEAETQYF. For the CDR3, the DNA is TGTGCCAGCAGTCTACAGGGGGAAGCAGAGACCCAGTACTTC. Full variable domain (missing parts from reference TRBV25-1 and TRBJ2-5): EADIYQTPRYLVIGTGKKITLECSQTMGHDKMYWYQQDPGMELHLIHYSYGVNSTEKGDLSSESTVSRIRTEHFPLTLESARPSHTSQYLCASSLQGEAETQYFGPGTRLLVL.

This chain links TRBV2 with TRBJ1-1, with D unresolved. Deletions cut 4 bases from V and 10 bases from J, with 10 bases between. There are 11 residues in the CDR3. Per the germline V gene, CDR1 is SNHLY and CDR2 is FYNNEI. The CDR3 is CASSGGLLAFF. CDR3 in DNA: TGTGCCAGCAGTGGTGGGTTGTTAGCTTTCTTT.

This clone was seen more than once but under ten times. J is TRBJ2-7 and V is TRBV4-1; a weak D match, TRBD2 (6 bases). V lost 3 bases, J lost 4 bases, and 19 bases lay in between. Germline CDR1 reads MGHRA; CDR2 reads YSYEKL. This CDR3 has 16 amino acids. Here the CDR3 DNA reads TGCGCCAGCAGCCACCCCTTGGGACCCGCGGGATACGAGCAGTACTTC. Residues: CASSHPLGPAGYEQYF.

The CDR3 is CASSLQGLARGVDTQYF. CDR3 bases: TGCGCCAGCAGCCTCCAGGGACTAGCGAGGGGGGTGGATACGCAGTATTTT. The genes are TRBV4-1 and TRBJ2-3, with 10 nucleotides matching TRBD2. Germline CDR1 MGHRA, CDR2 YSYEKL. The CDR3 length is 17 residues. V was clipped by 4 bases and J by 6 bases; unmatched bases: 13.

The J gene is TRBJ1-6, the V gene TRBV19; D is undetermined. V was shortened by 0 bases and J by 9 bases, with 9 bases between the two germline ends. The CDR3 is 14 amino acids. Per germline, CDR1 LNHDA and CDR2 SQIVND (reference sequence). CDR3 sequence reads: CASSIDQAGSPLHF. The CDR3 DNA is TGTGCCAGTAGTATAGATCAAGCTGGTTCACCCCTCCACTTT.

V gene TRBV7-3 combines with J gene TRBJ2-2; the D is unclear. Trimming removed 1 base at V and 6 bases at J, with 6 bases between. Germline CDR1 SGHTA, CDR2 FQGTGA. This CDR3 comprises 13 residues. The CDR3: CASSLRQAGELFF. CDR3 bases: TGTGCCAGCAGCTTAAGGCAGGCCGGGGAGCTGTTTTTT. The full variable domain, with the rest looked up from reference TRBV7-3 and TRBJ2-2, is GAGVSQTPSNKVTEKGKYVELRCDPISGHTALYWYRQSLGQGPEFLIYFQGTGAADDSGLPNDRFFAVRPEGSVSTLKIQRTERGDSAVYLCASSLRQAGELFFGEGSRLTVL.

V usage is TRBV11-2 and J usage is TRBJ2-2; 8 bases are shared with TRBD2. This CDR3 is built from 15 residues. Germline V lookup: CDR1 SGHAT, CDR2 FQNNGV. With V trimmed by 8 bases and J by 5 bases, 10 bases remained unmatched. DNA for the CDR3: TGTGCCAGCGCCCCACCCCGGGGGGGGACCGGGGAGCTGTTTTTT. It encodes CASAPPRGGTGELFF. Based on the CDR3 plus reference TRBV11-2 and TRBJ2-2, the full variable domain is EAGVAQSPRYKIIEKRQSVAFWCNPISGHATLYWYQQILGQGPKLLIQFQNNGVVDDSQLPKDRFSAERLKGVDSTLKIQPAKLEDSAVYLCASAPPRGGTGELFFGEGSRLTVL.

The CDR3 DNA is TGTGCCAGCAGCATATCGACTAGCGGTGAGCAGTACTTC. Translation: CASSISTSGEQYF. This chain uses TRBV12-3 or TRBV12-4 with TRBJ2-7; 9 nucleotides match TRBD2. The CDR3 extends over 13 amino acids. With 6 bases clipped from V and 7 bases from J, the junction kept 7 bases outside the gene matches.

The chain employs TRBV3-1 (or the pseudogene TRBV3-2) and TRBJ1-2, with D unclear. Trimming removed 4 bases from V and 3 bases from J, with 9 bases in between. This CDR3 has 13 residues. Germline assignment: CDR1 LGHDT and CDR2 YNNKEL (reference sequence). The CDR3 DNA is TGTGCCAGCAGCCCCGCGAGCCACTATGGCTACACCTTC. This sequence encodes CASSPASHYGYTF.